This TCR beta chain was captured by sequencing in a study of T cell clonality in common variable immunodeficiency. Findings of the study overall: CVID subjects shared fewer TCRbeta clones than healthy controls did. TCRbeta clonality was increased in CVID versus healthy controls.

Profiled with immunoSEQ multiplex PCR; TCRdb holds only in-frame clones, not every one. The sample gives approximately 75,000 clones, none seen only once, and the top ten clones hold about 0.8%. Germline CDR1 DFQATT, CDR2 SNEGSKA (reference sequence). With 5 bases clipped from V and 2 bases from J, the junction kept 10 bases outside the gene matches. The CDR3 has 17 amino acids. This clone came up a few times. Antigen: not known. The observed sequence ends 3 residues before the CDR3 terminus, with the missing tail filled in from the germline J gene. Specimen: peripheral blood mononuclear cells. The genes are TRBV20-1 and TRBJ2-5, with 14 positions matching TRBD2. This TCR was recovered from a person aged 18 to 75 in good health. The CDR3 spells CSASLGLAGGGQETQYF. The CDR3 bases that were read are TGCAGTGCTTCCCTAGGACTAGCGGGAGGAGGGCAAGAGACC.